The 2 T cell receptor beta chains listed next were all sequenced from one sample in a study of blood T cell repertoires in COVID-19. Generated by immunoSEQ multiplex PCR, the TCRdb table keeps only in-frame clones and is missing some. The sample includes 90,000 to 130,000 clones, around four fifths of them seen just once. Sequencing was performed on peripheral blood. Receptor source: a woman in her 70s with acute or convalescent COVID-19.

This chain connects TRBV7-9 to TRBJ1-6; 7 bases map to TRBD1. CDR1 is SEHNR and CDR2 is FQNEAQ in the germline V gene (reference sequence). This CDR3 contains 14 residues. V was clipped by 4 bases and J by 9 bases; unmatched bases: 6. This CDR3 is CASSSTGDGSPLHF. The CDR3 DNA follows: TGTGCCAGCAGCTCTACAGGGGATGGTTCACCCCTCCACTTT.

The genes are TRBV27 and TRBJ2-3; TRBD2 agrees at 7 bases. With V trimmed by 3 bases and J by 2 bases, 2 bases remained unmatched. Germline V gene data show CDR1 as MNHEY and CDR2 as SMNVEV (reference sequence). CDR3 length: 14 residues. This CDR3 reads CASSLGGVTDTQYF. In nucleotides, the CDR3 is TGTGCCAGCAGTTTGGGGGGGGTCACAGATACGCAGTATTTT.